What follows are 21 T cell receptor beta chains derived from one specimen sequenced in a study of beta chain features in type 1 diabetes. Study results and caveats: Type 1 diabetes patients showed a moderate but significant shortening of TCRB CDR3s in all four CD4+ subsets.

Sequencing targeted expressed TCRB transcripts, as all isolated RNA had been reverse transcribed. Sequencing was performed with immunoSEQ multiplex PCR; in TCRdb, only in-frame clones are kept and a portion is missing. This sample has roughly 230,000 clones; 9.5% to 13% occur once, and the top ten carry around 0.018%. Their recognized antigens are unknown. Sequenced sample: naive CD4+ T cells from blood. The source is a man aged 25 to 45 with type 1 diabetes.

The chain has TRBV9 and TRBJ1-5; D possibly corresponds to TRBD1 (6 bases). CDR3 length: 15 amino acids. CDR1 SGDLS and CDR2 YYNGEE come from the germline V gene. V lost 0 bases to trimming and J lost 3 bases, with 10 bases between them. The CDR3 protein is CASSVEGGHNQPQHF. The CDR3 DNA follows: TGTGCCAGCAGCGTAGAAGGGGGACACAATCAGCCCCAGCATTTT.

This clone appeared a few times. The chain combines TRBV9 with TRBJ1-2; D not certain. The V and J ends lost 0 bases and 4 bases respectively, with 10 bases between them. The germline CDR1 and CDR2 sequences are SGDLS and YYNGEE. CDR3 size: 14 residues. CDR3 in amino acids: CASSVERNGYGYTF. In nucleotides, the CDR3 is TGTGCCAGCAGCGTAGAGCGCAACGGCTATGGCTACACCTTC.

The chain couples TRBV9 to TRBJ2-1, with TRBD2 matching 8 bases. Per the germline V gene, CDR1 is SGDLS and CDR2 is YYNGEE. CDR3 length equals 14 residues. J lost 6 bases, V lost 3 bases, and 5 bases had no gene match. In DNA form, the CDR3 reads TGTGCCAGCAGCGCTCGGGGGGGGCCCAATGAGCAGTTCTTC. It translates to CASSARGGPNEQFF.

V usage is TRBV18 and J usage is TRBJ1-1; D may be TRBD1 (5 bases). Germline V gene data show CDR1 as KGHSH and CDR2 as LQKENI. V was cut by 4 bases and J by 8 bases, with 8 bases left in between. The CDR3 is made up of 11 amino acids. CDR3 amino acids: CASSQGVEAFF. The CDR3 nucleotides are TGTGCCAGCTCACAAGGGGTGGAAGCTTTCTTT.

This clone appeared a few times. The rearrangement joins TRBV7-9 to TRBJ2-6; 8 bases align to TRBD1. The ends lost 6 bases at V and 1 base at J; junction bases unmatched: 8. The length of the CDR3 is 17 residues. In germline, CDR1 is SEHNR, CDR2 FQNEAQ (reference sequence). The CDR3 coding sequence is TGTGCCAGCAGGCCGGGACAGGTGATGTCTGGGGCCAACGTCCTGACTTTC. Translating it yields CASRPGQVMSGANVLTF. Based on the CDR3 plus reference TRBV7-9 and TRBJ2-6, the full variable domain is DTGVSQNPRHKITKRGQNVTFRCDPISEHNRLYWYRQTLGQGPEFLTYFQNEAQLEKSRLLSDRFSAERPKGSFSTLEIQRTEQGDSAMYLCASRPGQVMSGANVLTFGAGSRLTVL.

The CDR3 nucleotides read TGTGCCAGCCGACAACCCGGCAGGGTCGGGCAGCCCCAGCATTTT. Its protein is CASRQPGRVGQPQHF. The chain has TRBV28 and TRBJ1-5; tentatively, D is TRBD1 (5 bases). Trimming left V 8 bases short and J 7 bases short, with 21 bases between. In germline, CDR1 is MDHEN, CDR2 SYDVKM. CDR3 length: 15 residues.

This clone has a handful of counts. The J gene is TRBJ1-1, the V gene TRBV6-5, with TRBD1 matching 9 bases. The CDR3 runs 14 residues. The germline V gene has CDR1 MNHEY and CDR2 SVGAGI. The J segment lost 3 bases and the V segment lost 4 bases, leaving 3 bases of the junction unmatched. The DNA for the CDR3 is TGTGCCAGCAGTTCCCGACAGGGGGACACTGAAGCTTTCTTT. Its translation is CASSSRQGDTEAFF.

J is TRBJ2-1 and V is TRBV28; 12 nucleotides line up with TRBD2. The CDR3 spans 15 residues. CDR1 and CDR2 (germline): MDHEN, SYDVKM. With 0 bases clipped from V and 7 bases from J, the junction kept 1 base outside the gene matches. CDR3 sequence (DNA): TGTGCCAGCAGTTTATGGCTAGCGGGGGGGAATGAGCAGTTCTTC. Translating it yields CASSLWLAGGNEQFF.

Comment on this clone: Other DNA sequences of this sample code for an identical CDR3. The J gene is TRBJ2-1, the V gene TRBV7-3; 8 bases match TRBD1. Trimming took 6 bases from V and 7 from J; bases not matched to a gene: 11. Germline V gene sequence: CDR1 SGHTA, CDR2 FQGTGA. This CDR3 spans 15 amino acids. CDR3 sequence (DNA): TGTGCCAGCAGTTTAGGGGGCAGGGGGCGGAATGAGCAGTTCTTC. The encoded protein is CASSLGGRGRNEQFF. Full variable domain (rest looked up from reference TRBV7-3 and TRBJ2-1): GAGVSQTPSNKVTEKGKYVELRCDPISGHTALYWYRQSLGQGPEFLIYFQGTGAADDSGLPNDRFFAVRPEGSVSTLKIQRTERGDSAVYLCASSLGGRGRNEQFFGPGTRLTVL.

This clone was recorded a few times. The V gene is TRBV19, the J gene TRBJ2-1, with D perhaps given as TRBD1 or TRBD2 (9 bases each). V was cut by 5 bases and J by 4 bases, with 24 bases left in between. This CDR3 is built from 18 residues. Germline V gene lookup returns CDR1 LNHDA and CDR2 SQIVND (reference sequence). This CDR3 is CASSLQGARLAGYNEQFF. As DNA, the CDR3 is TGTGCCAGTAGTCTACAGGGGGCCAGGCTAGCGGGGTACAATGAGCAGTTCTTC.

The V call is TRBV9, the J call TRBJ1-1, with D perhaps matching TRBD1 (6 bases). The CDR3 runs to 13 residues. CDR1 and CDR2 from the germline V gene are SGDLS and YYNGEE. Trimming pared 3 bases from V and 3 bases from J, leaving 9 bases between. The CDR3 is CASSAQGYTEAFF. The CDR3 nucleotides read TGTGCCAGCAGCGCACAGGGCTACACTGAAGCTTTCTTT.

V is TRBV4-2 and J is TRBJ1-2; no definite D call. Per the germline V gene, CDR1 is LGHNA and CDR2 is YNFKEQ. The CDR3 is made up of 15 amino acids. Trimming took 0 bases from V and 3 from J, leaving 11 bases between them. The CDR3 nucleotides are TGTGCCAGCAGCCAAGAGGGAGGACGGGACTATGGCTACACCTTC. It yields the protein CASSQEGGRDYGYTF.

The chain carries TRBV2 and TRBJ2-2; TRBD1 aligns across 8 bases. Germline CDR1 and CDR2: SNHLY and FYNNEI. The CDR3 runs 14 residues. Unmatched junction bases numbered 8, after V lost 6 bases and J lost 8 bases. CDR3 sequence reads: CASSADRARGELFF. DNA for the CDR3: TGTGCCAGCAGCGCGGACAGGGCGAGAGGGGAGCTGTTTTTT.

V is TRBV6-5 and J is TRBJ2-3; TRBD2 matches at 8 bases. With V trimmed by 5 bases and J by 3 bases, 4 bases remained unmatched. CDR1 and CDR2 (germline): MNHEY, SVGAGI. The CDR3 sequence is 14 residues long. The CDR3 reads CASSPGLGTDTQYF. In DNA form, the CDR3 reads TGTGCCAGCAGTCCGGGACTAGGAACAGATACGCAGTATTTT.

The chain couples TRBV4-2 to TRBJ1-4, with D tentatively TRBD1 (6 bases). The ends were cut back, 1 base at V and 9 bases at J, with 21 bases in the middle. There are 17 residues in the CDR3. The germline V gene encodes CDR1 LGHNA and CDR2 YNFKEQ. The CDR3 DNA reads TGTGCCAGCAGCCAAGGACGACAGGCTATCATCAATCAAAAACTGTTTTTT. It yields the protein CASSQGRQAIINQKLFF.

This clone has only a few counts. This chain uses TRBV7-9 with TRBJ1-4; 8 positions match TRBD1. The germline gives CDR1 SEHNR, CDR2 FQNEAQ (reference sequence). The CDR3 covers 14 residues. The J segment lost 7 bases and the V segment lost 2 bases, leaving 3 bases of the junction unmatched. Written as DNA, the CDR3 is TGTGCCAGCAGCTTACCACAGGGGGGTGAAAAACTGTTTTTT. Amino acids: CASSLPQGGEKLFF.

V gene TRBV29-1 combines with J gene TRBJ1-1, with D perhaps matching TRBD1 (5 bases). Germline V CDR1 and CDR2: SQVTM, ANQGSEA. Trimming pared 6 bases from V and 2 bases from J, leaving 13 bases between. This CDR3 has 13 residues. CDR3 coding DNA: TGCAGCGTGCGACGGGGGGGTAACACTGAAGCTTTCTTT. It specifies CSVRRGGNTEAFF.

J is TRBJ1-2 and V is TRBV7-9; TRBD1 matches at 9 bases. The CDR3 totals 15 residues. Looked up from germline, CDR1 is SEHNR and CDR2 is FQNEAQ (reference sequence). J lost 5 bases, V lost 3 bases, and 7 bases had no gene match. The CDR3 nucleotides are TGTGCCAGCAGCTTTAACAGGGGGCCAGTATATGGCTACACCTTC. Translation gives CASSFNRGPVYGYTF.

This clone was detected only a few times. In DNA form, the CDR3 reads TGTGCCATCAGTGAAGCGGGGAACTACGAGCAGTACTTC. This gives the protein CAISEAGNYEQYF. The chain combines TRBV10-3 with TRBJ2-7, with TRBD2 matching over 7 bases. The CDR3 length is 13 residues. Germline V gene lookup returns CDR1 ENHRY and CDR2 SYGVKD. With 3 bases clipped from V and 3 bases from J, the junction kept 2 bases outside the gene matches.

This clone appeared a few times. This chain uses TRBV5-1 with TRBJ1-6; tentatively, D is TRBD1 (5 bases). V lost 3 bases, J lost 10 bases, and 11 bases lay in between. CDR1 and CDR2 from the germline V gene are SGHRS and YFSETQ. This CDR3 has 13 amino acids. CDR3 protein: CASSYQDSSPLHF. CDR3 nucleotides: TGCGCCAGCAGCTACCAAGACAGCTCACCCCTCCACTTT.

The rearrangement links TRBV11-2 to TRBJ2-6, with 10 bases fitting TRBD1. The CDR3 is 17 amino acids. Germline CDR1 SGHAT, CDR2 FQNNGV. The V segment lost 3 bases and the J segment 2 bases; nucleotides outside the gene matches: 4. Here the CDR3 DNA reads TGTGCCAGCAGCTTTGACAGGGGGCCCGCTGGGGCCAACGTCCTGACTTTC. Protein product: CASSFDRGPAGANVLTF.